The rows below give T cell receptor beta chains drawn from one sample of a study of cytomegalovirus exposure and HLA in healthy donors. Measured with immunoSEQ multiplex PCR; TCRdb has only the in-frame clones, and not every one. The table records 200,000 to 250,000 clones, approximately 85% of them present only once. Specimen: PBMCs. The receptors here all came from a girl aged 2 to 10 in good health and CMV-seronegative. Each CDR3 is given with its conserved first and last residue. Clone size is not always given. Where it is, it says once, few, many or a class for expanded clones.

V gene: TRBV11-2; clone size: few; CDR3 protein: CASSLYQGKTQYF
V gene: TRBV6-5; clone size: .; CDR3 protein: CASSSDGSSNQPQHF
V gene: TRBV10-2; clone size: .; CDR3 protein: CASSEGGLTEAFF
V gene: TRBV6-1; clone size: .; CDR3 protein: CASRWTSGFSYEQYF
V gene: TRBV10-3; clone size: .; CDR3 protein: CAISELAGGTDTQYF
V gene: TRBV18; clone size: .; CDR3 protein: CASSPRASGKETQYF
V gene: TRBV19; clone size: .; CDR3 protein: CASSILTANYGYTF
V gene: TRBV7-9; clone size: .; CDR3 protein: CASSLRGLTYNEQFF
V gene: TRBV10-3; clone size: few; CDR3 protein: CAISETGGEKLFF
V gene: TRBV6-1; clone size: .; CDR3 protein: CASSEASSGGRYEQYF
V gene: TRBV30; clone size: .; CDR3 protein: CAWSVDRGWTEAFF
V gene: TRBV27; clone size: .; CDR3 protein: CASSRPGQGQGYTF
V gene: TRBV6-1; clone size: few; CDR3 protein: CASSEVAGGDTGELFF
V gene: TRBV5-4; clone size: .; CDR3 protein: CASSPGGGNQPQHF
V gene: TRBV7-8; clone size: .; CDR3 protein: CASSSRTGVSYGYTF
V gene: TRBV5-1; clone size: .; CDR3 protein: CASSCLDCHEQYF
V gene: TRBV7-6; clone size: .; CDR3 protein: CASSLGQGTEAFF
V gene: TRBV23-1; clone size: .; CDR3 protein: CASKGREETQYF
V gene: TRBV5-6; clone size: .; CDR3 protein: CASSRGKEGYSNQPQHF
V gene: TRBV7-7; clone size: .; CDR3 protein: CASSSDYQETQYF
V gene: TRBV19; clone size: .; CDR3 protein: CASRTSGGKETQYF
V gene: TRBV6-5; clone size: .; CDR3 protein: CASSYTGGLNTEAFF
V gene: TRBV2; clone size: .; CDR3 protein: CASSEGGIDTEAFF
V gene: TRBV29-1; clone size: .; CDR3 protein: CTVRSSGSLNNEQFF
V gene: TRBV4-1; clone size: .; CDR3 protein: CASSQPSYEQYF
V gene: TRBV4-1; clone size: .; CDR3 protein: CASSQRADYEQYF
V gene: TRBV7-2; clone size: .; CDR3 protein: CASSLVGLAGEETQYF
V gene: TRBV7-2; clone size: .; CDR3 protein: CASSPGASNEKLFF
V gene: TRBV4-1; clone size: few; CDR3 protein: CASRQRSGTGRIATNEKLFF
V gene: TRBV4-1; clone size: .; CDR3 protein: CASSQMDKDYEQYF
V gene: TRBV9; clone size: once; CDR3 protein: CASSPGLNEQFF
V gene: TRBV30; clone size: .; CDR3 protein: CAWSLRDNQPQHF
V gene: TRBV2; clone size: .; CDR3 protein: CASSGLAGFPSTDTQYF
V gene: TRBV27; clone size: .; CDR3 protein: CASSRGRGNEQFF
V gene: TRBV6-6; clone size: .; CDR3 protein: CASSSHRAGGYTF
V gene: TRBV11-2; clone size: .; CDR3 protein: CASSLDGARYTF
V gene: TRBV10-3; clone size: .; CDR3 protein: CAIGGVSYEQYF
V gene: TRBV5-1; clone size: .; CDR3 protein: CASSLSRGPYLSPGANVLTF
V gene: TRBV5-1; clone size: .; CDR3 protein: CASSADSRTASYEQYF
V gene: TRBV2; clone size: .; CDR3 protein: CASLPGAYEQYF
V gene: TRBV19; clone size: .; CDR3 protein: CASSKPPGVAYGYTF
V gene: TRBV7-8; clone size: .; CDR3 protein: CASSPASGVSRQPQHF
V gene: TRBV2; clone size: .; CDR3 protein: CASTGLLTAGELFF
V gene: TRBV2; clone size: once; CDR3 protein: CANLAGGTDTQYF
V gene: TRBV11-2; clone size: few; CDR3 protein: CASTSGRAGPTDTQYF
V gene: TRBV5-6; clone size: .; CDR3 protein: CASSLLGTGTYEQYF
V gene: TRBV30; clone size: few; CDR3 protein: CAWGAGARQPQHF
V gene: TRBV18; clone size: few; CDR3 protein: CASSVNGQVLYGYTF
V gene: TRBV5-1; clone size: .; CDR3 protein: CASRDRDEKLFF
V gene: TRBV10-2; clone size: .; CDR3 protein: CASSVRFPPTYNEQFF
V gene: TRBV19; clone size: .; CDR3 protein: CASTTGGANTGELFF
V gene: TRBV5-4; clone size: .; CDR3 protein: CASSLAGVGETQYF
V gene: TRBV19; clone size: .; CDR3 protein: CASSIRDRGYNSPLHF
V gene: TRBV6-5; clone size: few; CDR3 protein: CASSYAGTSESYEQYF
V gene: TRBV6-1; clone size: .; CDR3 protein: CASSAGRGNTEAFF
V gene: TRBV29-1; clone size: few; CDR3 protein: CSATSPLLREGREQYF
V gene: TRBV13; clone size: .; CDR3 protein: CASSQSGPSYEQYF